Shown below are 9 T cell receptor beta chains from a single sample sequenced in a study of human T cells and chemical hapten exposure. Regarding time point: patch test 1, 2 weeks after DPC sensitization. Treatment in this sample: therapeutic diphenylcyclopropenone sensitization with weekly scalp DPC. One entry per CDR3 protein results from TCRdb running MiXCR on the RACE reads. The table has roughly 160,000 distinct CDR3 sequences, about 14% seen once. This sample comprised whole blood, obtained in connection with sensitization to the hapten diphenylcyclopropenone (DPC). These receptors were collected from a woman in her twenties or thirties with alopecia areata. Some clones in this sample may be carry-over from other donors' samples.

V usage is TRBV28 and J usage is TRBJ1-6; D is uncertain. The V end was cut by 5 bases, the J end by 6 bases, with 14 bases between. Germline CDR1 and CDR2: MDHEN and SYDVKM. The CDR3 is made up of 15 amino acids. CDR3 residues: CASSPRGTINSPLHF. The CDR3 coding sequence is TGTGCCAGCAGTCCACGCGGAACGATTAATTCACCCCTCCACTTT. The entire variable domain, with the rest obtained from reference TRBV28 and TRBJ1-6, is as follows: DVKVTQSSRYLVKRTGEKVFLECVQDMDHENMFWYRQDPGLGLRLIYFSYDVKMKEKGDIPEGYSVSREKKERFSLILESASTNQTSMYLCASSPRGTINSPLHFGNGTRLTVT.

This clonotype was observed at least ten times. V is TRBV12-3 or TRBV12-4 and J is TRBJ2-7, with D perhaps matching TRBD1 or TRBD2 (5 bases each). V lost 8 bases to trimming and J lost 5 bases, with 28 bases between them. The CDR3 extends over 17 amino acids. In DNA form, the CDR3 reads TGTGCCAGCGGGCCCCAGGTCGGGGTTGGGGCATCGAACGAGCAGTACTTC. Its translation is CASGPQVGVGASNEQYF.

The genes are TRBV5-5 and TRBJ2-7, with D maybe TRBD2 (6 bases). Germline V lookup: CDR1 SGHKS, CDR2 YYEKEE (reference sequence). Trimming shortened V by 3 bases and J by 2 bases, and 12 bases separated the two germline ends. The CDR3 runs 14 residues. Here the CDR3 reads CASSWEARAYEQYF. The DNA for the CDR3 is TGTGCCAGCAGCTGGGAGGCCAGGGCCTACGAGCAGTACTTC.

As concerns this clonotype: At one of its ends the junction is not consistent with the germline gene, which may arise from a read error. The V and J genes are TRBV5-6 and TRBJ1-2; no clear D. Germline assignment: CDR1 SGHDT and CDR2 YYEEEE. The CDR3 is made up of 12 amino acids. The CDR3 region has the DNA TGCGCCAGCAGCCAGGCGCCCTATGGCTACACCTTC. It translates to CASSQAPYGYTF. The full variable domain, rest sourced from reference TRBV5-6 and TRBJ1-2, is DAGVTQSPTHLIKTRGQQVTLRCSPKSGHDTVSWYQQALGQGPQFIFQYYEEEERQRGNFPDRFSGHQFPNYSSELNVNALLLGDSALYLCASSQAPYGYTFGSGTRLTVV.

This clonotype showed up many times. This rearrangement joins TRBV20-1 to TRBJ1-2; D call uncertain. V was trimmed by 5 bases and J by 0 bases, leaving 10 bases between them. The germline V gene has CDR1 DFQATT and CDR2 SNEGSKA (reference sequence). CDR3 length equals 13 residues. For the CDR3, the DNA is TGCAGTGCTTACAACTCCACTAACTATGGCTACACCTTC. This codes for CSAYNSTNYGYTF.

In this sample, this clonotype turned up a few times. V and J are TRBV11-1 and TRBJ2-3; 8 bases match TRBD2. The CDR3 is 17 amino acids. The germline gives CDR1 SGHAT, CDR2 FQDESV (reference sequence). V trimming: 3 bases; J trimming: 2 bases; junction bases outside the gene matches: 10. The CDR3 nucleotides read TGTGCCAGCAGCTTCTATGGCGGGGGGACAAACACAGATACGCAGTATTTT. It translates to CASSFYGGGTNTDTQYF.

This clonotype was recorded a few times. The CDR3 protein is CASSQDFLAGASDTQYF. The CDR3 nucleotides are TGTGCCAGCAGCCAAGATTTCCTAGCGGGAGCGTCAGATACGCAGTATTTT. The rearrangement links TRBV4-2 to TRBJ2-3; 10 bases align to TRBD2. Germline CDR1 reads LGHNA; CDR2 reads YNFKEQ. Trimming took 0 bases from V and 4 from J; bases not matched to a gene: 7. This CDR3 spans 17 amino acids.

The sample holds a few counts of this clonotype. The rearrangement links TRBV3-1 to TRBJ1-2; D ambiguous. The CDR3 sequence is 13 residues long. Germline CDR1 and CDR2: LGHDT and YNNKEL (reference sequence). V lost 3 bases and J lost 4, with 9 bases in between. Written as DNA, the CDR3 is TGTGCCAGCAGCCATGGGTCCCTCTATGGCTACACCTTC. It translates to CASSHGSLYGYTF.

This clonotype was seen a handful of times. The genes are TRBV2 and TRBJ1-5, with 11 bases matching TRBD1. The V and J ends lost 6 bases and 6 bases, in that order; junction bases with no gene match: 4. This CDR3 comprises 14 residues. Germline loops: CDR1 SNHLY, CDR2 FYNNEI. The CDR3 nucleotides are TGTGCCAGCAGCGCCGGGACAGGGGGTCAGCCCCAGCATTTT. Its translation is CASSAGTGGQPQHF.